This T cell receptor (beta chain) was found in a study of persistence of HIV-infected CD4 T cells. A note on this clone: No antigen is known for it. A read error may account for a junction end that differs from germline.

Anti-CD3/anti-CD28 beads served as a nonspecific positive control stimulus. Sorting of responding CD4+ T cells relied on upregulated CD40 ligand together with CD69. Germline CDR1 is MNHNS and CDR2 is SASEGT. The CDR3 totals 15 residues. This was the immunoSEQ version 4 assay in survey mode. Repertoires were generated with immunoSEQ multiplex PCR, while TCRdb's copy carries only in-frame clones and drops some. The repertoire holds 35,000 to 50,000 clones, with roughly nine tenths as singletons. The rearrangement links TRBV6-1 to TRBJ1-2; no firm D call. The sample here was CD4+ T cells sorted from PBMCs after approximately 20-hour stimulation, taken from a patient who received antiretroviral therapy. This TCR was sampled from an adult man with HIV who was CMV-seropositive. In DNA, the CDR3 is TGTGCCAGCAGTGAGAGAGCGGCCTCCTTTTATGTCTACACCTTC. Protein: CASSERAASFYVYTF.